The clone carrying this T cell receptor beta chain was counted many times. The sample originates from a study of regulatory T cells in long-lasting Graves disease. Time point meaning: newly diagnosed GD, antithyroid drugs for less than 3 months. PBMCs were the source of the RNA used for TCR sequencing. This CDR3 spans 15 amino acids. The trim removed 8 bases at V and 0 bases at J, leaving 6 bases unmatched. Germline values: CDR1 MDHEN, CDR2 SYDVKM. Building the TCR beta libraries relied on iRepertoire HTBI primers, and CDR3 regions underwent Arm-PCR. Original processing notes: Across all samples, approximately 68 TRBV segments and about 14 TRBJ segments were identified. TCRdb independently ran MiXCR on the multiplex PCR reads; one entry per CDR3 protein. V and J calls and clone size were set by TCRdb, not the authors. The data hold under 400,000 distinct CDR3 sequences, with 15% to 20% observed a single time.

These records were also assigned to another study, of T cells in Graves' hyperthyroidism and ophthalmopathy. That source adds: Among the patients, aged 18 to 65, hyperthyroidism was newly diagnosed and had lasted under 2 months. TCR CDR3 underwent first-round RT-PCR with the HTBI primer set. The blood repertoire included most of the expanded thyroid clonotypes above 0.001.

The chain links TRBV28 to TRBJ1-5, with TRBD1 matching 8 bases. The clonotype comes from a man aged 35-49 years with Graves disease. The sequences come from peripheral blood mononuclear cells (PBMCs), collected at new diagnosis, from a patient treated with antithyroid drugs. CDR3 sequence reads: CASYGQGYSNQPQHF. The CDR3 nucleotides are TGTGCCAGCTATGGACAGGGTTATAGCAATCAGCCCCAGCATTTT. The full variable domain, with the rest looked up from reference TRBV28 and TRBJ1-5, is DVKVTQSSRYLVKRTGEKVFLECVQDMDHENMFWYRQDPGLGLRLIYFSYDVKMKEKGDIPEGYSVSREKKERFSLILESASTNQTSMYLCASYGQGYSNQPQHFGDGTRLSIL.